This T cell receptor beta chain derives from a study of blood T cell repertoires in COVID-19. Turning to the study itself: The samples span acute and convalescent COVID-19 from the United States, Italy and Spain.

The repertoire was sequenced with immunoSEQ multiplex PCR; TCRdb's copy has only in-frame clones and lacks some. The sample holds around 200,000 clones, 60% to 85% seen once. J was trimmed by 0 bases and V by 1 base; bases with no gene match: 9. The CDR3 has 18 amino acids. Germline CDR1 MGHRA, CDR2 YSYEKL. The chain joins TRBV4-1 to TRBJ2-7, with TRBD1 matching over 10 bases. The sequenced material came from peripheral blood. The sequence came from a woman in her 70s with acute or convalescent COVID-19. The CDR3 nucleotides are TGCGCCAGCAGCCAAGGGGGGGACAGGGGCCCATTCTCCTACGAGCAGTACTTC. It encodes CASSQGGDRGPFSYEQYF.